This T cell receptor beta chain was retrieved from a study of OX40 agonist ivuxolimab in advanced cancers. Study-level background: Ivuxolimab was an agonistic, fully human IgG2 monoclonal antibody directed against OX40 (CD134), a costimulatory receptor. Intravenous ivuxolimab was administered to patients every 2 weeks at six dose levels: 0.01, 0.1, 0.3, 1.5, 3 and 10 mg/kg. Of the 52 patients in dose escalation, about 20 had hepatocellular carcinoma, some 15 had melanoma, 9 had renal cell carcinoma and 9 had head and neck cancer. A male proportion of almost 85% and a mean age of about 60 years, ranging from about 20 to 79, were recorded for the dose-escalation cohort. Prior anti-PD-1, anti-PD-L1 or anti-CTLA-4 therapy was permitted, and checkpoint inhibitors had been received by 40% to 50% of dose-escalation patients. Partial responses occurred in three dose-escalation patients, of whom one had hepatocellular carcinoma and two had cutaneous melanoma. Peripheral TCRbeta sequencing aimed to test whether ivuxolimab altered TCR sequence diversity and caused clonal T-cell expansion. The paper reports the monotherapy dose-escalation portion (N of about 52 patients) of the phase I ivuxolimab trial.

Genomic DNA was isolated from the sorted cells so that the TCRbeta CDR3 region could be sequenced. TCRbeta CDR3 regions were sequenced using the immunoSEQ Assay. Entries here come from immuneACCESS through TCRdb and include only in-frame sequences with V and J called. Some clones fail to appear in such tables; in the studies checked, an unresolved V gene covers under half of the shortfall, and the cause of the remainder is unknown. The sample table records about 79,000 clones; around 83% of these occur just once. The leading ten clones occupy over 0.9% of the sample. The trial excluded patients who had a history of autoimmune disease or who were on systemic immunosuppression. Peripheral blood for TCR sequencing was drawn from every dose cohort at baseline, at cycle 4 day 1 and at cycle 7 day 1. The samples were drawn from a first-in-human, open-label, multicenter phase I dose-escalation trial of ivuxolimab. Adults with locally advanced or metastatic melanoma, renal cell carcinoma, hepatocellular carcinoma or head and neck squamous cell carcinoma were enrolled in the trial. Before TCR sequencing, CD4+ T cells and CD8+ T cells were sorted from peripheral blood as separate populations.

Only a few counts were recorded for this clone. Its antigen remains undetermined. Base qualities were left out, and no much larger clone turns up one base away. Overall results and qualifications from the work: Low levels of normalized T-cell clonal expansion were also seen in some nonresponding patients. After ivuxolimab, expanded clones were on average more numerous among CD8+ T cells than among CD4+ T cells. Clonal expansion of both CD4+ and CD8+ blood T cells was observed from baseline to week 6 at doses 0.1 to 3.0 mg/kg. Partial responders in the 0.1-3.0 mg/kg groups had among the lowest normalized peripheral clonal expansion, especially among CD8+ T cells. The antigen specificity of the peripheral T cells that underwent clonal expansion was not determined.

The sample was CD4+ or CD8+ T cells sorted from blood, taken in a trial of the OX40 agonist ivuxolimab. The TCR comes from an adult with an advanced solid tumor such as melanoma, head and neck, liver or kidney cancer.

The CDR3 amino acid sequence is: CASSLDGTTYNEQFF. The DNA sequence is given as TGTGCCAGCAGCTTGGACGGGACAACCTACAATGAGCAGTTCTTC. The rearranged chain carries TRBV5-4 and TRBJ2-1, and perhaps TRBD1 as D gene, on 6 matching bases. Per the germline V gene (reference sequence), SGHNT is the CDR1 and YYREEE is the CDR2. The CDR3, from cysteine to phenylalanine, totals 15 residues. This entry keeps only the CDR3 DNA: 45 bases, framed from base 1. V loses 0 bases, J loses 2 bases, and the germline ends lie 9 bases apart.